The clone carrying this T cell receptor (beta chain) was picked up a small number of times. The target antigen is unknown. A read error is possible here, since a much larger clone lies one base away. The sample belongs to a study of Graves' ophthalmopathy and Graves' hyperthyroidism. Study results and caveats: A model of 13 signatures distinguished ophthalmopathy from stable hyperthyroidism at under 90% sensitivity and 81.08% specificity.

The TCR beta CDR3 regions underwent amplification from RNA transcripts. First-round RT-PCR relied on HTBI primers, and a second-round multiplex PCR came next. One entry per CDR3 protein results from TCRdb running MiXCR on the multiplex PCR reads. The data hold some 370,000 distinct CDR3 sequences, with about 17% observed a single time. From germline, CDR1 is GTSNPN and CDR2 SVGIG (reference sequence). The CDR3 sequence is 17 residues long. Trimming removed 4 bases from V and 7 bases from J, with 28 bases in between. This TCR was recovered from an adult woman with stable Graves' hyperthyroidism. What was sequenced was peripheral blood. The chain is built from TRBV30 and TRBJ1-2; D is uncertain. CDR3 sequence (DNA): TGTGCCTGGACGAAATGGTATCCCCGGAACGGCGATGGTGGCTACACCTTC. Its translation: CAWTKWYPRNGDGGYTF.